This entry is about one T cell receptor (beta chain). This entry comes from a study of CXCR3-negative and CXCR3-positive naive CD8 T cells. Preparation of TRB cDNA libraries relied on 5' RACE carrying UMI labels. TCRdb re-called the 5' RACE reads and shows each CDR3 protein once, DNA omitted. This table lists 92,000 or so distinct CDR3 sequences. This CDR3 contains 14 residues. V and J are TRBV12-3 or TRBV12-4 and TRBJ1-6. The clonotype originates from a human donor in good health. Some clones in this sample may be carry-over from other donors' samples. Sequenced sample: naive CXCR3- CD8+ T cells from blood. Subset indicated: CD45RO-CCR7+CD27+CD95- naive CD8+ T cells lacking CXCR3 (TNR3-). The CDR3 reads CASSLTKSDSPLHF.